These T cell receptor beta chains were read from a single sample in a study of stem cell transplantation in POMP-related autoinflammatory disease. Measured with immunoSEQ multiplex PCR; TCRdb has only the in-frame clones, and not every one. The data show over 30,000 clones, with approximately 86% seen just once and more than 0.55% held by the top ten. The specimen comprised CD4+ T cells from PBMCs, sampled before stem cell transplantation. These receptor sequences come from a human donor with POMP-related autoinflammation and immune dysregulation (PRAID). Each CDR3 is given with its conserved first and last residue. D genes are given only for firm matches. Size values are once, few and many counts, or a class for expanded clones, and some rows have none.

abundance	j_gene	d_gene	v_gene	CDR3aa	CDR3nt
NA	TRBJ2-7	NA	TRBV30	CAWSPQAYEQYF	TGTGCCTGGAGCCCCCAGGCCTACGAGCAGTACTTC
NA	TRBJ1-1	TRBD1	TRBV7-9	CASSLAGQGTEAFF	TGTGCCAGCAGCTTAGCCGGACAGGGCACTGAAGCTTTCTTT
once	TRBJ1-4	TRBD1	TRBV6-1	CASRVPGQGREKLFF	TGTGCCAGCAGGGTCCCGGGACAGGGACGTGAAAAACTGTTTTTT
NA	TRBJ2-3	NA	TRBV28	CASRRGESTDTQYF	TGTGCCAGCAGGAGGGGGGAGAGCACAGATACGCAGTATTTT
NA	TRBJ1-1	NA	TRBV5-4	CASSLMGRMNTEAFF	TGTGCCAGCAGCTTGATGGGTCGGATGAACACTGAAGCTTTCTTT
NA	TRBJ2-3	TRBD2	TRBV7-3	CASSSLAGGTDTQYF	TGTGCCAGCAGCTCCCTAGCGGGGGGCACAGATACGCAGTATTTT
NA	TRBJ2-1	TRBD1	TRBV9	CASSVYGTGRNEQFF	TGTGCCAGCAGCGTATACGGGACAGGGAGGAATGAGCAGTTCTTC
NA	TRBJ1-1	TRBD1	TRBV5-4	CASSLGNRGLNTEAFF	TGTGCCAGCAGCTTGGGAAACAGGGGGCTAAACACTGAAGCTTTCTTT
few	TRBJ1-3	NA	TRBV10-2	CASRDLGGNTIYF	TGCGCCAGCAGGGACTTAGGAGGAAACACCATATATTTT
NA	TRBJ1-1	NA	TRBV6-5	CASSYASEAFF	TGTGCCAGCAGTTACGCTTCTGAAGCTTTCTTT
NA	TRBJ2-1	NA	TRBV5-6	CASRRGGQIFYNEQFF	TGTGCCAGCAGACGGGGAGGACAAATTTTCTACAATGAGCAGTTCTTC
NA	TRBJ2-6	NA	TRBV18	CASSPLRTVSGANVLTF	TGTGCCAGCTCACCTCTTCGTACCGTATCTGGGGCCAACGTCCTGACTTTC
NA	TRBJ2-7	TRBD1	TRBV5-1	CASSLAGTGYEQYF	TGCGCCAGCAGCTTGGCCGGGACAGGGTACGAGCAGTACTTC
NA	TRBJ2-3	NA	TRBV2	CASSHGWRRGNTQYF	TGTGCCAGCAGTCATGGGTGGCGACGAGGCAATACGCAGTATTTT
NA	TRBJ2-2	NA	TRBV5-4	CASSQPTEGELFF	TGTGCCAGCAGCCAACCTACCGAGGGGGAGCTGTTTTTT
NA	TRBJ2-3	TRBD2	TRBV5-1	CASSSGLAGGSDTQYF	TGCGCCAGCAGCTCCGGACTAGCGGGGGGATCAGATACGCAGTATTTT
NA	TRBJ2-5	NA	TRBV29-1	CSVDMRVQETQYF	TGCAGCGTTGACATGAGGGTCCAAGAGACCCAGTACTTC
NA	TRBJ1-5	NA	TRBV9	CASSVNGFRNQPQHF	TGTGCCAGCAGCGTAAATGGCTTCCGGAATCAGCCCCAGCATTTT
NA	TRBJ1-1	TRBD1	TRBV6-1	CASSAGGFLAEAFF	TGTGCCAGCAGTGCAGGGGGCTTTTTAGCTGAAGCTTTCTTT
NA	TRBJ1-1	NA	TRBV19	CASSYRVNTEAFF	TGTGCCAGTAGTTACAGGGTAAACACTGAAGCTTTCTTT
NA	TRBJ1-2	NA	TRBV5-1	CASSAGREENGYTF	TGCGCCAGCAGTGCTGGCAGGGAGGAAAATGGCTACACCTTC
NA	TRBJ2-3	NA	TRBV7-3	CASSLQLDDTQYF	TGTGCCAGCAGCCTCCAACTAGATGATACGCAGTATTTT
NA	TRBJ2-1	NA	TRBV11-3	CASSPHSTLAPYNEQFF	TGTGCCAGCAGCCCCCATTCCACCCTAGCCCCCTACAATGAGCAGTTCTTC
NA	TRBJ2-3	NA	TRBV11-2	CASSSMDSRDTQYF	TGTGCCAGCAGCTCCATGGACTCGCGGGATACGCAGTATTTT
few	TRBJ1-3	NA	TRBV6-5	CASGRYSSGNTIYF	TGTGCCAGCGGCAGGTACAGCTCTGGAAACACCATATATTTT
NA	TRBJ1-4	TRBD1	TRBV7-9	CASSLTGQGGEKLFF	TGTGCCAGCAGCTTAACGGGACAGGGTGGAGAAAAACTGTTTTTT
NA	TRBJ1-4	NA	TRBV11-2	CASSRGTNEKLFF	TGTGCCAGCAGCCGGGGAACTAATGAAAAACTGTTTTTT
NA	TRBJ2-7	TRBD2	TRBV14	CASSQELGAGGPYEQYF	TGTGCCAGCAGCCAAGAATTAGGAGCGGGAGGGCCCTACGAGCAGTACTTC
NA	TRBJ2-2	TRBD2	TRBV5-4	CASSLNGEAGDNTGELFF	TGTGCCAGCAGCTTGAATGGGGAAGCGGGGGACAACACCGGGGAGCTGTTTTTT
NA	TRBJ2-7	NA	TRBV4-1	CASSQDKGLRSSSYEQYF	TGCGCCAGCAGCCAAGATAAGGGGCTGCGATCCAGCTCCTACGAGCAGTACTTC
NA	TRBJ2-7	NA	TRBV6-1	CASSEAISYEQYF	TGTGCCAGCAGTGAAGCCATAAGCTACGAGCAGTACTTC
NA	TRBJ2-7	NA	TRBV19	CASSIGGEFYEQYF	TGTGCCAGTAGTATAGGGGGGGAATTCTACGAGCAGTACTTC
NA	TRBJ2-2	NA	TRBV5-1	CASSLARGADTGELFF	TGCGCCAGCAGCTTGGCCCGGGGGGCCGACACCGGGGAGCTGTTTTTT
NA	TRBJ2-7	TRBD1	TRBV28	CASSLGTATDVYEQYF	TGTGCCAGCAGTTTAGGGACAGCCACCGATGTCTACGAGCAGTACTTC
NA	TRBJ2-3	NA	TRBV28	CASTLQGELGTDTQYF	TGTGCCAGCACCCTACAGGGAGAATTAGGCACAGATACGCAGTATTTT
NA	TRBJ2-3	NA	TRBV18	CASSPNLVVRDTQYF	TGTGCCAGCTCACCAAATCTAGTGGTGAGAGATACGCAGTATTTT
NA	TRBJ2-6	TRBD1	TRBV4-1	CASSQRSDRAVFSGANVLTF	TGCGCCAGCAGCCAAAGGTCGGACAGGGCAGTTTTCTCTGGGGCCAACGTCCTGACTTTC
once	TRBJ2-3	NA	TRBV7-3	CASSLRVNTDTQYF	TGTGCCAGCAGCTTAAGGGTGAACACAGATACGCAGTATTTT
once	TRBJ2-7	TRBD2	TRBV27	CASRQRTGTSGGRRNYEQYF	TGTGCCAGCAGACAACGAACCGGGACTAGCGGGGGGCGAAGAAACTACGAGCAGTACTTC
NA	TRBJ2-5	NA	TRBV2	CASSASLGQETQYF	TGTGCCAGCAGCGCCTCCCTTGGGCAAGAGACCCAGTACTTC
NA	TRBJ2-1	TRBD2	TRBV5-1	CASSLLAGVYNEQFF	TGCGCCAGCAGCTTACTAGCGGGGGTTTACAATGAGCAGTTCTTC
NA	TRBJ2-3	NA	TRBV25-1	CASSTPASDTQYF	TGTGCCAGCAGTACCCCAGCTTCAGATACGCAGTATTTT
NA	TRBJ2-5	NA	TRBV5-1	CASSFSDSVFQETQYF	TGCGCCAGCAGCTTTTCGGACAGCGTATTTCAAGAGACCCAGTACTTC
NA	TRBJ2-7	NA	TRBV10-1	CASSDGGPAYEQYF	TGCGCCAGCAGTGATGGAGGGCCAGCCTACGAGCAGTACTTC
NA	TRBJ2-7	TRBD1	TRBV5-8	CASSPWGQGAYEQYF	TGTGCCAGCAGCCCCTGGGGACAGGGGGCATACGAGCAGTACTTC
NA	TRBJ2-5	TRBD2	TRBV6-1	CASSEIGTSGSWFGETQYF	TGTGCCAGCAGTGAAATTGGAACTAGCGGGAGTTGGTTTGGAGAGACCCAGTACTTC
NA	TRBJ1-4	NA	TRBV27	CASSLFPYGTNEKLFF	TGTGCCAGCAGTCTATTCCCCTACGGGACGAATGAAAAACTGTTTTTT
NA	TRBJ2-2	NA	TRBV5-1	CASSLTSYTGELFF	TGCGCCAGCAGCTTGACATCCTACACCGGGGAGCTGTTTTTT
NA	TRBJ1-2	TRBD1	TRBV5-1	CASSLGYWTGKEGANYGYTF	TGCGCCAGCAGCTTGGGGTATTGGACAGGGAAGGAGGGAGCTAACTATGGCTACACCTTC
NA	TRBJ1-1	NA	TRBV14	CASRAAGNTEAFF	TGTGCCAGCAGGGCTGCCGGGAACACTGAAGCTTTCTTT
few	TRBJ1-5	NA	TRBV27	CASNRGAGSNQPQHF	TGTGCCAGCAATCGGGGGGCGGGAAGCAATCAGCCCCAGCATTTT